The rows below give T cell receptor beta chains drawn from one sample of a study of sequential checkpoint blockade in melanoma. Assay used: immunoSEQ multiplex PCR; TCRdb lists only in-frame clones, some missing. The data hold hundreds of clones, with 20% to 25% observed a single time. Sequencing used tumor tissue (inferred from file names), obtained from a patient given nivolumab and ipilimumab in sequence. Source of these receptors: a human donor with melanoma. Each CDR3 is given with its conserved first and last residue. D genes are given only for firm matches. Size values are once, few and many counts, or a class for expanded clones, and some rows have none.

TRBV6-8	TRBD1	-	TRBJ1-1	CASSSRTGLNTEAFF	TGTGCCAGCAGCTCGAGGACAGGATTGAACACTGAAGCTTTCTTT
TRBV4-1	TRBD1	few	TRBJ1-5	CASSQDAGQGHQPQHF	TGCGCCAGCAGCCAAGATGCAGGACAGGGTCATCAGCCCCAGCATTTT
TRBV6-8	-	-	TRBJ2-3	CASSRSGLAGGDTQYF	TGTGCCAGCAGTCGAAGCGGACTTGCCGGTGGTGATACGCAGTATTTT
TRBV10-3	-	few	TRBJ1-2	CAISERRDGSSNGYTF	TGTGCCATCAGTGAGCGGAGGGATGGGTCCTCGAATGGCTACACCTTC
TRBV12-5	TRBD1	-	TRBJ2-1	CASSGTGINEQFF	TGTGCCAGCTCCGGGACAGGTATCAATGAGCAGTTCTTC
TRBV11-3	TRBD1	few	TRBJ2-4	CASEGTGEAKNIQYF	TGTGCCAGCGAAGGGACAGGGGAAGCCAAAAACATTCAGTACTTC
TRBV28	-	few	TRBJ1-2	CASSFSVSGVLTF	TGTGCCAGCAGTTTTTCGGTTTCGGGGGTTCTCACCTTC
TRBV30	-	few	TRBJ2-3	CAWSVGGETDTQYF	TGTGCCTGGAGTGTGGGGGGTGAGACAGATACGCAGTATTTT
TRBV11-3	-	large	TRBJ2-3	CASSWTANSDTQYF	TGTGCCAGCAGCTGGACGGCCAACTCAGATACGCAGTATTTT
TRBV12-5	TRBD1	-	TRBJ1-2	CASNDRGHYGYTF	TGTGCCAGCAACGACAGGGGACACTATGGCTACACCTTC
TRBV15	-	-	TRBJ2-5	CATSRARLLSETQYF	TGTGCCACCAGCAGAGCCCGCCTCCTCTCAGAGACCCAGTACTTC
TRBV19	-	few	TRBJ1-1	CASSANKGGSEAFF	TGTGCCAGTAGTGCCAACAAGGGCGGGTCTGAAGCTTTCTTT
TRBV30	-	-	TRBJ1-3	CAWGIGSGNTIYF	TGTGCCTGGGGAATTGGCTCTGGAAACACCATATATTTT
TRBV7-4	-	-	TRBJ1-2	CASRGGSNYGYTF	TGTGCCAGCAGAGGTGGGTCGAACTATGGCTACACCTTC
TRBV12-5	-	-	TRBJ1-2	CASTLGRPLSF	TGTGCCAGCACCCTTGGACGTCCCCTTAGCTTC
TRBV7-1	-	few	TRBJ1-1	CASSLGENTEAFF	TGTGCCAGCAGCTTAGGCGAGAACACTGAAGCTTTCTTT
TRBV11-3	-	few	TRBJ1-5	CASDIGREGQPQHF	TGTGCCAGCGACATCGGCAGGGAAGGTCAGCCCCAGCATTTT
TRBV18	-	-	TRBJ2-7	CASSPNTGINSKQYF	TGTGCCAGCTCACCGAATACAGGGATAAACTCAAAGCAGTACTTC
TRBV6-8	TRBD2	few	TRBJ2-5	CASRVLAGGNQETQYF	TGTGCCAGCAGGGTCCTGGCGGGGGGGAACCAAGAGACCCAGTACTTC
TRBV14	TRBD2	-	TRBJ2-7	CASSARRLRGALEQYF	TGTGCCAGCAGCGCCCGGAGGTTGCGGGGGGCCCTCGAGCAGTACTTC
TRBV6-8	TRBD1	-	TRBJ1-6	CASSSGQAMGSYNSPLHF	TGTGCCAGCAGTTCTGGACAGGCCATGGGCTCCTATAATTCACCCCTCCACTTT
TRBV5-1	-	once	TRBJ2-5	CASSLTGSQETQYF	TGCGCCAGCAGCTTGACAGGGTCGCAAGAGACCCAGTACTTC
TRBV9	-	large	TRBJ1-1	CASSVGSVRTEAFF	TGTGCCAGCAGCGTAGGGTCCGTACGCACTGAAGCTTTCTTT
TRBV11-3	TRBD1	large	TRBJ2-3	CASSPADRTDTQYF	TGTGCCAGCAGCCCGGCGGACAGGACAGATACGCAGTATTTT
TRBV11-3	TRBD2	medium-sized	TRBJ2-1	CASSLPAGGSYNEQFF	TGTGCCAGCAGCTTACCCGCGGGGGGGTCCTACAATGAGCAGTTCTTC
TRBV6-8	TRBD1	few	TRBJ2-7	CASSRPGQGYEQYF	TGTGCCAGCAGTCGCCCTGGACAGGGCTACGAGCAGTACTTC
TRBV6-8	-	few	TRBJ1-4	CASSIPPRTVSF	TGTGCCAGCAGTATACCCCCCCGGACAGTTAGTTTT
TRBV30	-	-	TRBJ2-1	CAWRNYNEQFF	TGTGCCTGGAGAAATTACAATGAGCAGTTCTTC
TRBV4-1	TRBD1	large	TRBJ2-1	CASSPPPGQVTYNEQFF	TGCGCCAGCAGCCCTCCCCCGGGACAGGTTACCTACAATGAGCAGTTCTTC
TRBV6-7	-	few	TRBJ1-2	CASSSSNRVRIGGYTF	TGTGCCAGCAGTTCTTCTAACAGGGTAAGAATTGGTGGCTACACCTTC
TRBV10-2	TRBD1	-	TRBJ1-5	CASSPRQGENSNQPQHF	TGCGCCAGCTCCCCCCGACAGGGCGAGAATAGCAATCAGCCCCAGCATTTT
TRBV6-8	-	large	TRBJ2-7	CASSDRGSYEQYF	TGTGCCAGCAGTGATCGGGGCTCCTACGAGCAGTACTTC
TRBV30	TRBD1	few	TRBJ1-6	CAWSGSTGGNSPLHF	TGTGCCTGGAGTGGATCGACAGGGGGGAATTCACCCCTCCACTTT
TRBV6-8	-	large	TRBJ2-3	CASRSTYTSTDTQYF	TGTGCCAGCCGGAGTACTTACACTAGCACAGATACGCAGTATTTT
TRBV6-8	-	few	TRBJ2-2	CASSYSFTAANTGELFF	TGTGCCAGCAGTTACTCGTTCACAGCGGCGAACACCGGGGAGCTGTTTTTT
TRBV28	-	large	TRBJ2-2	CASSSGPYTGELFF	TGTGCCAGCAGTTCGGGACCCTACACCGGGGAGCTGTTTTTT
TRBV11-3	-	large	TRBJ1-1	CASSLGQGPNTEAFF	TGTGCCAGCAGCTTAGGGCAGGGACCGAACACTGAAGCTTTCTTT
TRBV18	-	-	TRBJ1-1	CATLVEPTNTEAFF	TGTGCCACCCTTGTGGAGCCGACCAACACTGAAGCTTTCTTT
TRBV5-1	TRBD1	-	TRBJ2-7	CASSFLQRLGTVIDEQYF	TGCGCCAGCAGCTTTTTGCAACGTCTCGGGACAGTTATCGACGAGCAGTACTTC
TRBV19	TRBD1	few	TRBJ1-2	CASSPRDRLWGYTF	TGTGCCAGTAGCCCCCGGGACAGGCTGTGGGGCTACACCTTC
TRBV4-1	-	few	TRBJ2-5	CTSSQDPGVGGTQYF	TGCACCAGCAGCCAAGACCCGGGGGTGGGCGGGACCCAGTACTTC
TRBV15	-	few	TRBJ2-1	CASSFGLPLGNEQFF	TGTGCCAGCAGCTTCGGCCTCCCTCTGGGGAATGAGCAGTTCTTC
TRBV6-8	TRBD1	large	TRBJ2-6	CASRGQGSGANVLTF	TGTGCCAGCAGAGGACAGGGATCTGGGGCCAACGTCCTGACTTTC
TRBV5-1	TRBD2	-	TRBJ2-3	CASRTSGGAYTDTQYF	TGCGCCAGCCGGACTAGCGGGGGGGCATACACAGATACGCAGTATTTT